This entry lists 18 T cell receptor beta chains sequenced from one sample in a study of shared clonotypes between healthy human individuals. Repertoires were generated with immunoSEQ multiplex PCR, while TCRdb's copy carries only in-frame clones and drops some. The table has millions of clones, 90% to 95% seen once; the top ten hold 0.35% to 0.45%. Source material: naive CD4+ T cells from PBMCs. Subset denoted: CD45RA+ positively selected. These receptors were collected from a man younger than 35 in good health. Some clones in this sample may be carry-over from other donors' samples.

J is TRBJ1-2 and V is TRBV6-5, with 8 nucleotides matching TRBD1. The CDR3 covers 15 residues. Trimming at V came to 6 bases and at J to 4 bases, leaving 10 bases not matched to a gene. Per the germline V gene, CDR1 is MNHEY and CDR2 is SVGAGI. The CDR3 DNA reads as TGTGCCAGCAGATTCGGACAGGGTAGTCCCTATGGCTACACCTTC. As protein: CASRFGQGSPYGYTF.

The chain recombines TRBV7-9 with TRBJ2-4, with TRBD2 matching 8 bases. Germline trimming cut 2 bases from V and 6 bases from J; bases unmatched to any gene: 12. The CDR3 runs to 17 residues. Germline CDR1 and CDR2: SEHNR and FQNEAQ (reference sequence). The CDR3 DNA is TGTGCCAGCAGCTTATATCCGAGCGGGAGTTCTAGAAACATTCAGTACTTC. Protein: CASSLYPSGSSRNIQYF. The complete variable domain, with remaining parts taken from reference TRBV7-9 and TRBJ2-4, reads DTGVSQNPRHKITKRGQNVTFRCDPISEHNRLYWYRQTLGQGPEFLTYFQNEAQLEKSRLLSDRFSAERPKGSFSTLEIQRTEQGDSAMYLCASSLYPSGSSRNIQYFGAGTRLSVL.

The CDR3 DNA follows: TGTGCCACCTCGACCCCGGGCACCGGGGAGCTGTTTTTT. Its protein is CATSTPGTGELFF. The chain is built from TRBV6-5 and TRBJ2-2; D unclear. V lost 10 bases and J lost 4, with 13 bases in between. The V gene's germline CDR1 is MNHEY and CDR2 SVGAGI. This CDR3 spans 13 amino acids.

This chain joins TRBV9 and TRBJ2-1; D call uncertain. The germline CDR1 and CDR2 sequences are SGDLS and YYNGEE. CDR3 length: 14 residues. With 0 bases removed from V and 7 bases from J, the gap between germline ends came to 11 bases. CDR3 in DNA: TGTGCCAGCAGCGTAGGGGCCGATCTAAATGAGCAGTTCTTC. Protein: CASSVGADLNEQFF. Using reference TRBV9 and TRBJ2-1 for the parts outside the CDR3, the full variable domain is DSGVTQTPKHLITATGQRVTLRCSPRSGDLSVYWYQQSLDQGLQFLIQYYNGEERAKGNILERFSAQQFPDLHSELNLSSLELGDSALYFCASSVGADLNEQFFGPGTRLTVL.

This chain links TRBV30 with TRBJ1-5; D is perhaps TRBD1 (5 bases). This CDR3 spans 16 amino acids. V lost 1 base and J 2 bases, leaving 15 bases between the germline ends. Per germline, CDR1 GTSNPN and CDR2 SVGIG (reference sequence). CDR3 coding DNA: TGTGCCTGGAGTGGCTGGGGGAGGGCTCGCAATCAGCCCCAGCATTTT. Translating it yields CAWSGWGRARNQPQHF.

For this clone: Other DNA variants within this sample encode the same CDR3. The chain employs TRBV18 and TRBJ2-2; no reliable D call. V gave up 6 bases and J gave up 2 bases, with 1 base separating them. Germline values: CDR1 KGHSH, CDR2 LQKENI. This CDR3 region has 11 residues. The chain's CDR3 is CASSNTGELFF. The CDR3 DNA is TGTGCCAGCTCCAACACCGGGGAGCTGTTTTTT.

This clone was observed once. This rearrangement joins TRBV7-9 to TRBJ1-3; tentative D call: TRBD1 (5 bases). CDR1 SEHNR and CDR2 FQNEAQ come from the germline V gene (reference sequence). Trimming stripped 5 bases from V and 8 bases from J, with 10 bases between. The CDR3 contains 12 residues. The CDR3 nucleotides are TGTGCCAGCAGCGTCCAGGGAGACACCATATATTTT. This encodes CASSVQGDTIYF. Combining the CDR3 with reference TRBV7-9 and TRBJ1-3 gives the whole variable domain DTGVSQNPRHKITKRGQNVTFRCDPISEHNRLYWYRQTLGQGPEFLTYFQNEAQLEKSRLLSDRFSAERPKGSFSTLEIQRTEQGDSAMYLCASSVQGDTIYFGEGSWLTVV.

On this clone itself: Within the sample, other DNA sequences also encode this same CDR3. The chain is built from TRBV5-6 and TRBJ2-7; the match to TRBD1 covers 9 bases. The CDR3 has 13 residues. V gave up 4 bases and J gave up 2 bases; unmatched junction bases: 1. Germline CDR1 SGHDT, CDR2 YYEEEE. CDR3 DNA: TGTGCCAGCAGCCGACAGGGGGCCTACGAGCAGTACTTC. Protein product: CASSRQGAYEQYF.

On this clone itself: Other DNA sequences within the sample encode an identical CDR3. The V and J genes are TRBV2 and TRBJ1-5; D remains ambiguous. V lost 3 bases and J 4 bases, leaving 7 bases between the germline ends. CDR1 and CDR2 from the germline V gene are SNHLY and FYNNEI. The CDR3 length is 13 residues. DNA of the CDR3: TGTGCCAGCAGTGAGGGCGGGAATCAGCCCCAGCATTTT. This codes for CASSEGGNQPQHF.

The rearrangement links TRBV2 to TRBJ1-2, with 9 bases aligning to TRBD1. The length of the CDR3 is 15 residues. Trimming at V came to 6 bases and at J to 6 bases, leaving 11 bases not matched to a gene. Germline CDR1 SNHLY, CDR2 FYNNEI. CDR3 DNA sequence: TGTGCCAGCAGATTTACGACAGGGGGTCTCGATGGCTACACCTTC. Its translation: CASRFTTGGLDGYTF.

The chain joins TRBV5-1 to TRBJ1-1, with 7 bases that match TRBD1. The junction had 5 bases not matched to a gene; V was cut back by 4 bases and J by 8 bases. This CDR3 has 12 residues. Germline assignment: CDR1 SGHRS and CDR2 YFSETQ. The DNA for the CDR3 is TGCGCCAGCAGCCCCCCGGACAGGGAAGCTTTCTTT. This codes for CASSPPDREAFF.

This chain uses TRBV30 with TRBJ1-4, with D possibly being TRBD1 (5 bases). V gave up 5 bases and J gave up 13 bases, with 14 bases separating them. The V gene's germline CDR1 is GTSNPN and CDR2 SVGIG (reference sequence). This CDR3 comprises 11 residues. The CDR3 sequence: CAWARGERLFF. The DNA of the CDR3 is TGTGCCTGGGCGCGGGGGGAGCGACTGTTTTTT. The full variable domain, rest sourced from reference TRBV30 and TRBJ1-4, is SQTIHQWPATLVQPVGSPLSLECTVEGTSNPNLYWYRQAAGRGLQLLFYSVGIGQISSEVPQNLSASRPQDRQFILSSKKLLLSDSGFYLCAWARGERLFFGSGTQLSVL.

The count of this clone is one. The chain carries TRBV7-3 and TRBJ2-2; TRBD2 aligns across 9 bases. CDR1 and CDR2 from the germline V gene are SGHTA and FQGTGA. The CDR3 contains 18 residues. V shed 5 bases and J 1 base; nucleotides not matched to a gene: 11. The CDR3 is CASSPTRISGRNTGELFF. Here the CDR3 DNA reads TGTGCCAGCAGCCCTACCCGGATTAGCGGGAGGAACACCGGGGAGCTGTTTTTT.

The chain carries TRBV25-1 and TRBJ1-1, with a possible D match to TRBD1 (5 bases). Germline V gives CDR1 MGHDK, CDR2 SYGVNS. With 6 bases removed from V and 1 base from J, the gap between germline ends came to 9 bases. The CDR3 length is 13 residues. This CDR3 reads CASRRGGNTEAFF. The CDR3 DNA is TGTGCCAGCAGGAGGGGCGGGAACACTGAAGCTTTCTTT.

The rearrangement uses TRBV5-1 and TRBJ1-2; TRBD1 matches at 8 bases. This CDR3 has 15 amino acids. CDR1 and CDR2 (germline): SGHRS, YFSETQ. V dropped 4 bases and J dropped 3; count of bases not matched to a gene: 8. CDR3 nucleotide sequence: TGCGCCAGCAGCCCCTGGACAGGGAGGGACTATGGCTACACCTTC. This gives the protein CASSPWTGRDYGYTF.

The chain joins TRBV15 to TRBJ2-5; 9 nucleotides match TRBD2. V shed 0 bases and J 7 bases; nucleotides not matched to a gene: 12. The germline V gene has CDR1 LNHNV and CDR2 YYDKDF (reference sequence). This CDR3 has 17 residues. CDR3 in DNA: TGTGCCACCAGCAGAGAGGGAGCGGGAGGCTCGGCGGGGACCCAGTACTTC. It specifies CATSREGAGGSAGTQYF.

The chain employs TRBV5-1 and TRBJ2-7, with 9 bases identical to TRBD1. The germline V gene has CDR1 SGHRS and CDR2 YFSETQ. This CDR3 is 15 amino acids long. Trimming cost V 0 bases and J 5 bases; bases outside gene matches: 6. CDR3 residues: CASSLGGGQGNEQYF. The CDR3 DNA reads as TGCGCCAGCAGCTTGGGAGGTGGACAGGGGAACGAGCAGTACTTC.

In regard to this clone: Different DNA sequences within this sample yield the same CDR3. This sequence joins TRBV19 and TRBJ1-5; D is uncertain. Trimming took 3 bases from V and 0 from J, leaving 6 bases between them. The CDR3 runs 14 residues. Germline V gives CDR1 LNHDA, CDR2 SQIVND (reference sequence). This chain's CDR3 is CASSIRDSNQPQHF. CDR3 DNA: TGTGCCAGTAGTATCCGGGATAGCAATCAGCCCCAGCATTTT.